A single sample gave rise to the 17 T cell receptor beta chains below, sequenced in a study of beta chain features in type 1 diabetes. Overall study results and limits: Shortening that was moderate but significant affected the TCRB CDR3s of Type 1 diabetes patients in all four CD4+ subsets.

No cognate antigen is known for these TCRs. Isolated RNA was reverse transcribed in full, so expressed TCRB transcripts were sequenced. Profiled with immunoSEQ multiplex PCR; TCRdb holds only in-frame clones, not every one. The sample lists about 650,000 clones; roughly 12% were seen once. Sequencing input: naive CD4+ T cells from blood. These receptors all stem from a man aged 25 to 40 with type 1 diabetes.

The sample holds a few counts of this clone. The V and J genes are TRBV4-1 and TRBJ2-3; perhaps TRBD2 as D (7 bases). The CDR3 spans 14 residues. Germline-derived CDR1 and CDR2 are MGHRA and YSYEKL. V was shortened by 6 bases and J by 1 base, with 11 bases between the two germline ends. CDR3 sequence: CASSLGGGTDTQYF. The CDR3, as DNA: TGCGCCAGCAGTCTAGGGGGGGGCACAGATACGCAGTATTTT.

This clone turned up a few times. Germline is not matched at one junction end, which may reflect a read error. The chain has TRBV11-2 and TRBJ2-7, with D tentatively TRBD1 or TRBD2 (5 bases each). The CDR3 is 11 amino acids. Germline CDR1 reads SGHAT; CDR2 reads FQNNGV. The CDR3, as DNA: TGTGCCAGCAGCTCCGGTCCGGGGCTATCCTTC. Translating gives CASSSGPGLSF.

As DNA, the CDR3 is TGTGCCAGCAGCTTCGGGACAGGGGTCCCCTCCTACGAGCAGTACTTC. The encoded protein is CASSFGTGVPSYEQYF. The J gene is TRBJ2-7, the V gene TRBV7-2, with TRBD1 matching 10 bases. The V segment lost 3 bases and the J segment 0 bases; nucleotides outside the gene matches: 5. Germline CDR1 and CDR2: SGHTA and FQGNSA. The CDR3 spans 16 residues.

This clone turned up a few times. The chain carries TRBV6-5 and TRBJ1-3; no clear D gene. Germline assignment: CDR1 MNHEY and CDR2 SVGAGI. The CDR3 spans 15 residues. V was pared by 2 bases and J by 0 bases, with 8 bases between. The CDR3 loop reads CASSYGVNSGNTIYF. The DNA of the CDR3 is TGTGCCAGCAGTTACGGTGTAAACTCTGGAAACACCATATATTTT.

The chain recombines TRBV19 with TRBJ2-2; 8 bases fit TRBD1. CDR1 LNHDA and CDR2 SQIVND come from the germline V gene (reference sequence). The CDR3 has 15 amino acids. The J segment lost 6 bases and the V segment lost 8 bases, leaving 11 bases of the junction unmatched. The chain's CDR3 is CASSAPRGPAGELFF. CDR3 nucleotide sequence: TGTGCCAGTTCCGCCCCCAGGGGGCCTGCCGGGGAGCTGTTTTTT.

The rearrangement uses TRBV23-1 and TRBJ2-3; 7 bases agree with TRBD1. TRBV23-1 carries the ORF label, with uncertain function. The CDR3 sequence is 22 residues long. Unmatched junction bases numbered 27, after V lost 6 bases and J lost 0 bases. The DNA of the CDR3 is TGCGCCAGCAGAAGGGGACCCGGGACAGCCCTTCGGCCGAATACTAGCACAGATACGCAGTATTTT. It specifies CASRRGPGTALRPNTSTDTQYF.

The chain uses TRBV7-2 and TRBJ2-3, with D perhaps TRBD2 (6 bases). Looked up from germline, CDR1 is SGHTA and CDR2 is FQGNSA. V gave up 3 bases and J gave up 4 bases, with 14 bases separating them. The CDR3 totals 15 residues. As DNA, the CDR3 is TGTGCCAGCAGCTTCCCCACCTGGGGGGCAGATACGCAGTATTTT. Encoded protein: CASSFPTWGADTQYF.

V is TRBV7-9 and J is TRBJ2-7; a weak D match, TRBD2 (5 bases). Trimming cost V 0 bases and J 3 bases, with 18 bases left between them. Germline V gene sequence: CDR1 SEHNR, CDR2 FQNEAQ (reference sequence). The CDR3 loop spans 17 amino acids. CDR3 sequence (DNA): TGTGCCAGCAGCTTAGCAGGGAGCAATCGGCTAGGCTACGAGCAGTACTTC. Protein: CASSLAGSNRLGYEQYF.

This clone was recorded a few times. The chain recombines TRBV9 with TRBJ1-6; D not certain. Trimming stripped 0 bases from V and 9 bases from J, with 13 bases between. CDR1 and CDR2 (germline): SGDLS, YYNGEE. CDR3 length: 15 residues. The CDR3 loop is CASSVDGYEISPLHF. The CDR3 nucleotides read TGTGCCAGCAGCGTAGACGGTTACGAGATTTCACCCCTCCACTTT.

This clone was counted between two and nine times. The chain recombines TRBV20-1 with TRBJ2-2; D ambiguous. The CDR3 sequence is 10 residues long. CDR1 is DFQATT and CDR2 is SNEGSKA in the germline V gene (reference sequence). V lost 4 bases and J 6 bases, leaving 3 bases between the germline ends. CDR3 sequence reads: CSAKAGELFF. DNA of the CDR3: TGCAGTGCTAAGGCCGGGGAGCTGTTTTTT.

This clone came up a few times. V is TRBV25-1 and J is TRBJ1-2; D unclear. The V end was cut by 4 bases, the J end by 2 bases, with 23 bases between. Germline values: CDR1 MGHDK, CDR2 SYGVNS. The CDR3 is 18 residues long. In DNA, the CDR3 is TGTGCCAGCAGTGGCCTCGGAGGCTCCGACGGCTCCAACTATGGCTACACCTTC. Translated, it gives CASSGLGGSDGSNYGYTF.

This clone came up a few times. The CDR3 here is CSVDNLAGEKPFQETQYF. For the CDR3, the DNA is TGCAGCGTTGATAACCTAGCGGGGGAGAAACCATTCCAAGAGACCCAGTACTTC. The chain uses TRBV29-1 and TRBJ2-5, with TRBD2 matching 10 bases. Germline trimming cut 3 bases from V and 1 base from J; bases unmatched to any gene: 14. CDR3 length equals 18 residues. Germline V gene lookup returns CDR1 SQVTM and CDR2 ANQGSEA.

This clone came up a few times. The rearrangement joins TRBV4-2 to TRBJ2-1; D gene ambiguous. The germline V gene has CDR1 LGHNA and CDR2 YNFKEQ. The length of the CDR3 is 12 residues. V lost 3 bases to trimming and J lost 7 bases, with 7 bases between them. The CDR3 bases are TGTGCCAGCAGCCAGGCCGTAAATGAGCAGTTCTTC. This gives the protein CASSQAVNEQFF.

The chain couples TRBV29-1 to TRBJ1-1; 10 nucleotides line up with TRBD1. The CDR3 covers 13 residues. J gave up 5 bases and V 7 bases, and 7 bases lay outside the gene matches. Germline values: CDR1 SQVTM, CDR2 ANQGSEA. CDR3 loop: CSGDRDRGTEAFF. CDR3 DNA: TGCAGCGGTGACCGGGACAGGGGTACTGAAGCTTTCTTT.

The chain links TRBV7-9 to TRBJ1-6; a possible D gene is TRBD1 (5 bases). This CDR3 spans 14 amino acids. Deletions cut 1 base from V and 9 bases from J, with 10 bases between. Germline V lookup: CDR1 SEHNR, CDR2 FQNEAQ (reference sequence). CDR3 sequence: CASSLGQGPSPLHF. The CDR3 region has the DNA TGTGCCAGCAGCTTAGGTCAGGGCCCTTCACCCCTCCACTTT.

In its sample, this clone was seen a few times. The V gene is TRBV30, the J gene TRBJ2-2, with TRBD1 matching over 7 bases. V shed 3 bases, J shed 5 bases, and the junction held 9 bases outside the gene matches. Per the germline V gene, CDR1 is GTSNPN and CDR2 is SVGIG (reference sequence). The CDR3 is 15 residues long. This CDR3 reads CAWSHTGTATGELFF. CDR3 in DNA: TGTGCCTGGAGCCATACTGGGACAGCTACCGGGGAGCTGTTTTTT.

This clone showed up just a few times. The rearrangement links TRBV5-6 to TRBJ2-2; D remains unclear. The germline gives CDR1 SGHDT, CDR2 YYEEEE. This CDR3 is built from 12 residues. The V end lost 1 base, the J end lost 7 bases, and 5 bases lay between the germline ends. The CDR3 region has the DNA TGTGCCAGCAGCTTGAATAACGGGGAGCTGTTTTTT. Translation: CASSLNNGELFF.